This is a list of T cell receptor beta chains from one sample in a study of high-grade serous ovarian cancer treatment subgroups. The protocol was immunoSEQ multiplex PCR, while the TCRdb copy is restricted to in-frame clones and leaves out a portion. The data show 1,900 or so clones, with roughly four fifths seen just once and roughly an eighth held by the top ten. The sequencing sample was made of tumor tissue. Receptor source: a human donor with high-grade serous ovarian cancer. CDR3s include the opening cysteine and the closing phenylalanine or tryptophan. Fields, in order: V gene, J gene, clone size, D gene, CDR3 DNA, CDR3 protein. A D gene is named only where the DNA matches it firmly. Rows give clone size only sometimes, using once, few, many, or a class for an expanded clone.

TRBV9	TRBJ2-4	.	.	TGTGCCAGCAGCCCCCTCGGGGTGGGGGAAAACATTCAGTACTTC	CASSPLGVGENIQYF
TRBV9	TRBJ1-5	.	.	TGTGCCAGCAGCGTAGGGCCGCTTAGCAATCAGCCCCAGCATTTT	CASSVGPLSNQPQHF
TRBV2	TRBJ2-5	once	.	TGTGCCAGCAGTGAAGTGGCTTTCAAAGCGACCCAGTACTTC	CASSEVAFKATQYF
TRBV19	TRBJ1-6	.	TRBD1	TGTGCCAGTAGTGGGCGACAGGGGCAGTCACCCCTCCACTTT	CASSGRQGQSPLHF
TRBV15	TRBJ1-2	.	.	TGTGCCACCAGGGGGGCAGGGGATCCCTATGGCTACACCTTC	CATRGAGDPYGYTF
TRBV28	TRBJ1-2	.	.	TGTGCCAGCAGTGTACAGGAGTTCTATGGCTACACCTTC	CASSVQEFYGYTF
TRBV19	TRBJ2-7	.	TRBD2	TGTGCCAGCAGTATTGGGACTAGCTCCGGCGAGCAGTACTTC	CASSIGTSSGEQYF
TRBV30	TRBJ2-7	.	.	TGTGCCTGGACCAGCGGGCGGTTTGCTACTCAGCAGTACTTC	CAWTSGRFATQQYF
TRBV4-3	TRBJ2-1	.	TRBD1	TGCGCCAGCAGCCAGCGAGTAGGGACAGCAAATGAGCAGTTCTTC	CASSQRVGTANEQFF
TRBV21-1	TRBJ2-7	.	.	TGTGCCAGGACAGCGAACTTACGCGGGCAGTACTTC	CARTANLRGQYF